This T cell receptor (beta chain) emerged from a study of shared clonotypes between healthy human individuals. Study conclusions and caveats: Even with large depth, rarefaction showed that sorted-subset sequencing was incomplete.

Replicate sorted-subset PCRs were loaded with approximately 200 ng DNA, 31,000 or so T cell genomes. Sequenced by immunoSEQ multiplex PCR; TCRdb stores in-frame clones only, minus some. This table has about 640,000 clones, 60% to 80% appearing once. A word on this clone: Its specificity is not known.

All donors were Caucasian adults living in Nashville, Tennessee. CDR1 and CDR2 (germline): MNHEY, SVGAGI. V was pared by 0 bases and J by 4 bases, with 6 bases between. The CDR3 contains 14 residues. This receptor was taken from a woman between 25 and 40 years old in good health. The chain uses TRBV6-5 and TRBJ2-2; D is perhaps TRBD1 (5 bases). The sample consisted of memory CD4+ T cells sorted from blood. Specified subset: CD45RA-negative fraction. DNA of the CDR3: TGTGCCAGCAGTTACTCGACAGTCACCGGGGAGCTGTTTTTT. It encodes CASSYSTVTGELFF.